These T cell receptor beta chains were read from a single sample in a study of identifying expanded T cells in peripheral blood. The assay was immunoSEQ multiplex PCR, and TCRdb's table has in-frame clones only and misses some. The table includes 85,000 to 100,000 clones, about 91% detected once. Sequenced material: blood. All receptors derive from a person between 18 and 75 years old in good health. Both conserved end residues are part of each CDR3. A D gene is named only where the DNA matches it firmly. Clone size is shown for a subset of rows, as once, few, many or a class of expanded clone.

TRBJ2-1 TRBV18 . TRBD2 CASSIAGGPGNEQFF TGTGCCAGCTCAATTGCGGGAGGGCCGGGGAATGAGCAGTTCTTC
TRBJ2-5 TRBV11-2 . . CASSYQPQGQETQYF TGTGCCAGCAGCTACCAGCCCCAGGGACAAGAGACCCAGTACTTC
TRBJ2-7 TRBV5-1 . TRBD2 CASRPAGGPGEQYF TGCGCCAGCAGGCCCGCGGGGGGGCCGGGCGAGCAGTACTTC
TRBJ2-7 TRBV6-7 . . CASNRPDATYEQYF TGTGCCAGCAACCGTCCAGACGCGACCTACGAGCAGTACTTC
TRBJ2-5 TRBV6-9 once TRBD1 CASPTIQGDF TGTGCCAGCCCAACGATCCAGGGGGACTTC
TRBJ2-2 TRBV30 . . CAWRNRRTGELFF TGTGCCTGGAGGAACAGGAGAACCGGGGAGCTGTTTTTT
TRBJ1-5 TRBV6-1 medium-sized TRBD1 CASSEGTEGQPQHF TGTGCCAGCAGTGAGGGGACAGAGGGTCAGCCCCAGCATTTT
TRBJ2-1 TRBV9 . . CASSPTSSDEQFF TGTGCCAGCAGCCCAACTAGCTCCGATGAGCAGTTCTTC
TRBJ2-2 TRBV5-4 . . CASSLRGIDTGELFF TGTGCCAGCAGCTTGCGGGGCATCGACACCGGGGAGCTGTTTTTT
TRBJ2-1 TRBV5-6 . . CASSLEPRVEQFF TGTGCCAGCAGCTTGGAACCCAGGGTAGAGCAGTTCTTC
TRBJ2-7 TRBV2 . TRBD2 CASSEYFPGGPFVGPYEQYF TGTGCCAGCAGTGAGTACTTCCCGGGAGGGCCCTTTGTGGGTCCCTACGAGCAGTACTTC
TRBJ1-2 TRBV5-4 . TRBD1 CASSLIGGDGYTF TGTGCCAGCAGCCTGATAGGGGGCGATGGCTACACCTTC
TRBJ1-5 TRBV4-1 . . CASSQEGSNQPQHF TGCGCCAGCAGCCAAGAGGGCAGCAATCAGCCCCAGCATTTT
TRBJ2-3 TRBV9 once . CASSPTPPLGGTDTQYF TGTGCCAGCAGCCCCACCCCCCCTCTGGGAGGCACAGATACGCAGTATTTT
TRBJ2-1 TRBV2 . . CASSEPGDEQFF TGTGCCAGCTCTGAACCCGGGGATGAGCAGTTCTTC
TRBJ2-7 TRBV6-5 . . CASSYSRGSYEQYF TGTGCCAGCAGTTACTCCCGGGGTTCCTACGAGCAGTACTTC
TRBJ2-5 TRBV15 . TRBD1 CATSRGVRGFETQYF TGTGCCACCAGCAGAGGTGTCAGGGGGTTTGAGACCCAGTACTTC
TRBJ2-7 TRBV9 once . CASSVVGQGNPYF .
TRBJ1-2 TRBV27 few . CASSSGSGYTF TGTGCCAGCAGTTCGGGGAGCGGCTACACCTTC
TRBJ2-3 TRBV29-1 . . CSVQLADTQYF TGCAGCGTTCAGCTAGCAGATACGCAGTATTTT
TRBJ1-5 TRBV7-2 . . CASSLQADQPQHF TGTGCCAGCAGCTTGCAGGCAGATCAGCCCCAGCATTTT
TRBJ2-5 TRBV5-4 . TRBD1 CASSHDRGGGETQYF TGTGCCAGCAGCCATGACAGGGGAGGAGGGGAGACCCAGTACTTC